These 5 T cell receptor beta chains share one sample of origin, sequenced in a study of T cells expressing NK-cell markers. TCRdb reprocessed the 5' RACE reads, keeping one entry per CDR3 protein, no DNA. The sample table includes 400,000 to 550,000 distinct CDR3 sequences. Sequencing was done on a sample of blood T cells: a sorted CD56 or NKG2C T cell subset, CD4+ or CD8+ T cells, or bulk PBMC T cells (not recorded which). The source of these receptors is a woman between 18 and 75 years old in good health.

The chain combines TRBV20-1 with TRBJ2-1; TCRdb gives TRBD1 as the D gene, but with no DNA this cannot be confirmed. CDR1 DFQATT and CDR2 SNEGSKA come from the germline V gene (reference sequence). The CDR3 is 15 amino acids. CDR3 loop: CSARIKGRTYNEQFF.

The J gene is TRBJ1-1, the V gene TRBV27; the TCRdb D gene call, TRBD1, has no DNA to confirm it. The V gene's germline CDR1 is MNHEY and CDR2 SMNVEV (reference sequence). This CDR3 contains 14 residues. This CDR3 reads CASSLMGAHTEAFF.

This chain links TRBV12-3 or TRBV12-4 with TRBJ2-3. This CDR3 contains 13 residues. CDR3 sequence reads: CASDLSLTDTQYF.

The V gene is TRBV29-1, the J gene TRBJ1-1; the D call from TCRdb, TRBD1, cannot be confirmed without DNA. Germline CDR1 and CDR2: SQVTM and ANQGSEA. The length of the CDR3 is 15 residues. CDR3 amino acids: CSVDPTGAGGTEAFF.

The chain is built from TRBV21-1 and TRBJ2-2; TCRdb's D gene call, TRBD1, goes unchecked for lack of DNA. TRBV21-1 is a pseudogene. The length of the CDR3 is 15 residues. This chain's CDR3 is CAICRDMCNTGELFF.